The clone carrying this TCR beta chain has ten or more counts. The target antigen is unknown. This sample is part of a study of human T cells and chemical hapten exposure. Study-wide background: Diagnoses of alopecia areata, totalis or universalis occurred in mostly female patients. General study results and limits: Sensitizing with DPC caused no change in TCRs above 1 in 1000 frequency.

Time point given: patch test 1, 2 weeks after DPC sensitization. Treatment defined: therapeutic diphenylcyclopropenone sensitization with weekly scalp DPC. The V gene lost 6 bases and the J gene lost 7 bases, with 15 bases spanning the gap. The length of the CDR3 is 13 residues. Looked up from germline, CDR1 is MNHEY and CDR2 is SVGAGI. TCRdb analysed the RACE reads with MiXCR anew, one entry per CDR3 protein. This table holds 300,000 to 400,000 distinct CDR3 sequences, about 7% found once. Sequenced material: whole blood, taken in connection with sensitization to the hapten diphenylcyclopropenone (DPC). This sequence was found in a woman between 18 and 29 years old with alopecia areata. Some clones in this sample may be carry-over from other donors' samples. J is TRBJ2-5 and V is TRBV6-5, with D tentatively TRBD2 (5 bases). CDR3 region: CASSSTRIGTQYF. CDR3 nucleotide sequence: TGTGCCAGCAGCTCCACTAGGATTGGGACCCAGTACTTC.